The 3 T cell receptor beta chains below were found in one sample sequenced in a study of T cells in Graves' hyperthyroidism and ophthalmopathy. Amplified TCR beta CDR3 regions derived from RNA transcripts. The primer set for the first-round RT-PCR of the TCR CDR3 was HTBI. Using its own MiXCR run on the multiplex PCR reads, TCRdb lists one record per CDR3 protein. The top ten hold 15% to 20% of the sample, which has about 570,000 distinct CDR3 sequences, 40% to 55% seen once. The material sequenced was peripheral blood or thyroid tissue (not recorded which). The source of these receptors is an adult woman with Graves' disease, either hyperthyroidism or ophthalmopathy (not recorded which).

This clonotype was seen ten or more times. The gene calls are TRBV28 and TRBJ1-2, with D possibly being TRBD1 (6 bases). Germline loops: CDR1 MDHEN, CDR2 SYDVKM. This CDR3 region has 13 residues. V lost 4 bases, J lost 12 bases, and 18 bases lay in between. CDR3 in amino acids: CASSSLLTGAHTF. The DNA for the CDR3 is TGTGCCAGCAGTTCCCTTTTGACGGGGGCCCACACCTTC.

The chain has TRBV2 and TRBJ2-7; D gene ambiguous. This CDR3 has 13 amino acids. V was clipped by 6 bases and J by 4 bases, with 13 bases between them. Germline V CDR1 and CDR2: SNHLY, FYNNEI. The CDR3 region has the DNA TGTGCCAGCAGCCGCGAGAGATTGTACGAGCAGTACTTC. It yields the protein CASSRERLYEQYF.

The chain joins TRBV6-1 to TRBJ1-1; D is perhaps TRBD1 (5 bases). V dropped 7 bases and J dropped 6 bases, with 18 bases sitting between them. The length of the CDR3 is 14 residues. Germline loops: CDR1 MNHNS, CDR2 SASEGT. CDR3 amino acids: CASKTTRAGPEAFF. The CDR3 DNA is TGTGCCAGCAAAACCACCAGGGCCGGTCCTGAAGCTTTCTTT.